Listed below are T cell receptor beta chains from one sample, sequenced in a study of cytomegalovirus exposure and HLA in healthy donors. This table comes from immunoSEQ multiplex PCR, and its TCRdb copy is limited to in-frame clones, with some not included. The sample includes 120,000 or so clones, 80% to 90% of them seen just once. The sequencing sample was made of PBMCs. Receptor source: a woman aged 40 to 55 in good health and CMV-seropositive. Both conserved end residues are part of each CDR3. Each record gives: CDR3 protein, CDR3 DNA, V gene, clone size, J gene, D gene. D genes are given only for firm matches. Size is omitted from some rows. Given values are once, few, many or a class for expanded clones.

CDR3 protein: CASSSLRRLTYEQYF
CDR3 DNA: TGTGCCAGCAGTTCCCTGAGGCGGTTGACCTACGAGCAGTACTTC
V gene: TRBV28
clone size: -
J gene: TRBJ2-7
D gene: -

CDR3 protein: CASSIPGTVNEQYF
CDR3 DNA: TGTGCCAGTAGTATACCCGGGACAGTTAACGAGCAGTACTTC
V gene: TRBV19
clone size: -
J gene: TRBJ2-7
D gene: TRBD1

CDR3 protein: CATGSTGTEAFF
CDR3 DNA: TGTGCCACGGGATCAACAGGGACTGAAGCTTTCTTT
V gene: TRBV6-5
clone size: -
J gene: TRBJ1-1
D gene: -

CDR3 protein: CASSRNRDRVTYEQYF
CDR3 DNA: TGTGCCAGCAGCCGTAACCGGGACAGGGTTACCTACGAGCAGTACTTC
V gene: TRBV4-2
clone size: -
J gene: TRBJ2-7
D gene: TRBD1

CDR3 protein: CASSDIPTRRTDTQYF
CDR3 DNA: TGCGCCAGCAGCGATATTCCGACGAGGAGAACAGATACGCAGTATTTT
V gene: TRBV5-1
clone size: -
J gene: TRBJ2-3
D gene: -

CDR3 protein: CASTSPQGYDQPQHF
CDR3 DNA: TGTGCCAGCACCTCACCTCAGGGTTATGATCAGCCCCAGCATTTT
V gene: TRBV28
clone size: many
J gene: TRBJ1-5
D gene: -

CDR3 protein: CASSQLAGDTGELFF
CDR3 DNA: TGTGCCAGCTCACAGCTAGCGGGGGACACCGGGGAGCTGTTTTTT
V gene: TRBV18
clone size: -
J gene: TRBJ2-2
D gene: TRBD2

CDR3 protein: CASSGYRDTQPQHF
CDR3 DNA: TGTGCCAGCAGTGGGTACCGGGACACCCAGCCCCAGCATTTT
V gene: TRBV6-1
clone size: -
J gene: TRBJ1-5
D gene: -

CDR3 protein: CASSLVQGNYF
CDR3 DNA: TGTGCCAGCAGCTTGGTGCAGGGAAATTACTTC
V gene: TRBV5-8
clone size: -
J gene: TRBJ2-7
D gene: -

CDR3 protein: CASSLGLVTYEQYF
CDR3 DNA: TGTGCCAGCAGCTTAGGGCTTGTGACCTACGAGCAGTACTTC
V gene: TRBV7-9
clone size: -
J gene: TRBJ2-7
D gene: -

CDR3 protein: CASSLERETDTQYF
CDR3 DNA: TGTGCCAGCAGTTTAGAAAGGGAGACAGATACGCAGTATTTT
V gene: TRBV28
clone size: -
J gene: TRBJ2-3
D gene: -

CDR3 protein: CASMPGLIGEQFF
CDR3 DNA: TGTGCCAGCATGCCAGGGTTGATCGGTGAGCAGTTCTTC
V gene: TRBV28
clone size: -
J gene: TRBJ2-1
D gene: -

CDR3 protein: CASSLVGSSYNEQFF
CDR3 DNA: TGTGCCAGCAGCTTGGTGGGGAGCTCCTACAATGAGCAGTTCTTC
V gene: TRBV5-5
clone size: -
J gene: TRBJ2-1
D gene: -

CDR3 protein: CASSPGLAGWPGELFF
CDR3 DNA: TGTGCCAGCAGCCCGGGACTAGCGGGCTGGCCCGGGGAGCTGTTTTTT
V gene: TRBV7-3
clone size: few
J gene: TRBJ2-2
D gene: TRBD2

CDR3 protein: CATTGNGNTIYF
CDR3 DNA: TGTGCCACCACAGGGAATGGAAACACCATATATTTT
V gene: TRBV6-1
clone size: once
J gene: TRBJ1-3
D gene: -

CDR3 protein: CASSYKGGVGYEQYF
CDR3 DNA: TGTGCCAGCAGCTACAAAGGGGGGGTAGGCTACGAGCAGTACTTC
V gene: TRBV7-2
clone size: once
J gene: TRBJ2-7
D gene: -

CDR3 protein: CASSLPYSYEQYF
CDR3 DNA: TGTGCCAGCAGCTTACCCTATTCCTACGAGCAGTACTTC
V gene: TRBV7-8
clone size: -
J gene: TRBJ2-7
D gene: -

CDR3 protein: CASSKVGGSTNEKLFF
CDR3 DNA: TGTGCCAGCAGCAAAGTAGGGGGCTCAACTAATGAAAAACTGTTTTTT
V gene: TRBV21-1
clone size: once
J gene: TRBJ1-4
D gene: -

CDR3 protein: CASSSLWGRRDTGELFF
CDR3 DNA: TGTGCCAGCAGCTCCCTGTGGGGGAGGCGCGACACCGGGGAGCTGTTTTTT
V gene: TRBV7-6
clone size: -
J gene: TRBJ2-2
D gene: -

CDR3 protein: CASSDLAYNEQFF
CDR3 DNA: TGTGCCAGCAGTGATCTAGCCTACAATGAGCAGTTCTTC
V gene: TRBV6-1
clone size: once
J gene: TRBJ2-1
D gene: -

CDR3 protein: CASPWKRAVGTEAFF
CDR3 DNA: TGCGCCAGCCCCTGGAAGCGGGCAGTAGGCACTGAAGCTTTCTTT
V gene: TRBV5-1
clone size: -
J gene: TRBJ1-1
D gene: -

CDR3 protein: CASSYVRSSYNEQFF
CDR3 DNA: TGTGCCAGCAGTTACGTTAGAAGCTCCTACAATGAGCAGTTCTTC
V gene: TRBV6-5
clone size: -
J gene: TRBJ2-1
D gene: -

CDR3 protein: CASSLSRGTASYEQYF
CDR3 DNA: TGTGCCAGCAGTTTATCGAGGGGGACAGCCTCCTACGAGCAGTACTTC
V gene: TRBV27
clone size: -
J gene: TRBJ2-7
D gene: TRBD1

CDR3 protein: CASSSGGLEKLFF
CDR3 DNA: TGTGCCAGCAGCTCAGGGGGTTTGGAAAAACTGTTTTTT
V gene: TRBV28
clone size: -
J gene: TRBJ1-4
D gene: TRBD1

CDR3 protein: CASMIAGVVHEQFF
CDR3 DNA: TGTGCCAGTATGATAGCGGGAGTAGTCCATGAGCAGTTCTTC
V gene: TRBV19
clone size: -
J gene: TRBJ2-1
D gene: TRBD2

CDR3 protein: CASSENRVTMQPQHF
CDR3 DNA: TGTGCCAGCAGTGAAAACAGGGTTACGATGCAGCCCCAGCATTTT
V gene: TRBV6-1
clone size: -
J gene: TRBJ1-5
D gene: -

CDR3 protein: CASSLNHGGPRTDTQYF
CDR3 DNA: TGTGCCAGCAGCTTAAACCACGGGGGGCCACGCACAGATACGCAGTATTTT
V gene: TRBV7-3
clone size: -
J gene: TRBJ2-3
D gene: -

CDR3 protein: CASSQSRPGLNTGELFF
CDR3 DNA: TGCGCCAGCAGCCAATCTAGACCGGGACTCAACACCGGGGAGCTGTTTTTT
V gene: TRBV4-3
clone size: -
J gene: TRBJ2-2
D gene: -

CDR3 protein: CASRYRGTGDFLKTEAFF
CDR3 DNA: TGTGCCAGTAGATATCGTGGGACAGGGGACTTTCTTAAGACTGAAGCTTTCTTT
V gene: TRBV19
clone size: -
J gene: TRBJ1-1
D gene: TRBD1

CDR3 protein: CASSSFGTASYEQYF
CDR3 DNA: TGCGCCTCCAGTTCGTTCGGGACAGCATCCTACGAGCAGTACTTC
V gene: TRBV5-1
clone size: -
J gene: TRBJ2-7
D gene: TRBD1

CDR3 protein: CASKNSGGSYEQYF
CDR3 DNA: TGTGCCAGCAAGAATAGCGGGGGAAGCTACGAGCAGTACTTC
V gene: TRBV7-8
clone size: -
J gene: TRBJ2-7
D gene: TRBD2

CDR3 protein: CASSPRTGIGELFF
CDR3 DNA: TGTGCCAGCAGCCCCCGGACGGGAATCGGGGAGCTGTTTTTT
V gene: TRBV9
clone size: -
J gene: TRBJ2-2
D gene: -

CDR3 protein: CASRAGGDRGRIAFF
CDR3 DNA: TGTGCCAGCAGGGCAGGTGGGGACAGGGGGCGAATCGCTTTCTTT
V gene: TRBV4-2
clone size: -
J gene: TRBJ1-1
D gene: TRBD1

CDR3 protein: CSVVGGTTDTQYF
CDR3 DNA: TGCAGCGTTGTCGGCGGGACCACAGATACGCAGTATTTT
V gene: TRBV29-1
clone size: -
J gene: TRBJ2-3
D gene: -

CDR3 protein: CASSGTSGPLETQYF
CDR3 DNA: TGCGCCAGCTCCGGGACTAGCGGCCCTTTGGAGACCCAGTACTTC
V gene: TRBV10-2
clone size: -
J gene: TRBJ2-5
D gene: TRBD2